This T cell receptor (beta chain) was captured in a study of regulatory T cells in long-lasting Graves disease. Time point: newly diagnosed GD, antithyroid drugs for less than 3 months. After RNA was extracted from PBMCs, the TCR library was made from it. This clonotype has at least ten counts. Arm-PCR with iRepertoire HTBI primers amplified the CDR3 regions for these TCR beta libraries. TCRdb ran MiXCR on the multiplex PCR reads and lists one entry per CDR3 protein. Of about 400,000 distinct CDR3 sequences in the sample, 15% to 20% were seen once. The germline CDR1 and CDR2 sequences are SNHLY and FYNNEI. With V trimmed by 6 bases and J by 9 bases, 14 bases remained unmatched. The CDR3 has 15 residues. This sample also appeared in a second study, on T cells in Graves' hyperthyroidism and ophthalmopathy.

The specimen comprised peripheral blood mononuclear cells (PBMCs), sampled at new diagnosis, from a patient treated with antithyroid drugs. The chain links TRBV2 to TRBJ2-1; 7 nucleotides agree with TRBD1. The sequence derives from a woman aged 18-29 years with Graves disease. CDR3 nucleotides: TGTGCCAGCAGCGGAAACCAGGGGGTTTATAGTGAGCAGTTCTTC. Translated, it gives CASSGNQGVYSEQFF.